This T cell receptor beta chain was sequenced for a study of CXCR3-negative and CXCR3-positive naive CD8 T cells. Study-wide context: Sequencing gave about 150 million TRB reads overall, about 1.5 +/- 0.3 million per library. General study points: Compared with CXCR3-negative naive cells, CXCR3-positive naive cells showed more hydrophobic TRB CDR3s.

Through 5' RACE with UMI labels, the TRB cDNA libraries were prepared. TCRdb derives one entry per CDR3 protein from the 5' RACE reads, leaving out DNA. This sample's clone table lists some 120,000 distinct CDR3 sequences. With regard to this clonotype: The antigen is undetermined.

CDR1 and CDR2 (germline): SQVTM, ANQGSEA. The CDR3 has 12 amino acids. Among CD8+ T cells, naive ones were CD45RO-CCR7+CD27+CD95-. The source is a human donor in good health. Some clones in this sample may be carry-over from other donors' samples. The chain is built from TRBV29-1 and TRBJ2-5; checking the TCRdb D call of TRBD1 is not possible without DNA. Sequencing was carried out using naive CXCR3+ CD8+ T cells from blood. Subset denoted: CD45RO-CCR7+CD27+CD95- naive CD8+ T cells expressing CXCR3 (TNR3+). The CDR3 reads CSVHTIQGTQYF.